The text below deals with one T cell receptor (beta chain). The target antigen is unknown. Primers included in the PCR were 60 Vbeta and 13 Jbeta primers. Measured with immunoSEQ multiplex PCR; TCRdb has only the in-frame clones, and not every one. The sample contains some 170,000 clones, 81% of which appear only once. This record comes from a study of cytomegalovirus exposure and HLA in healthy donors. Points from the study as a whole: One variant, a missense change in DCLRE1C, was linked in a later analysis to TCR beta V- and J-gene trimming.

Germline lookup yields CDR1 SNHLY and CDR2 FYNNEI. V lost 1 base and J lost 12, with 15 bases in between. The CDR3 contains 14 residues. The receptor comes from a woman between 50 and 59 years old in good health and CMV-seronegative. The genes are TRBV2 and TRBJ1-4; D is unresolved. Material: PBMCs. The CDR3 is CASSEEGGLKELFF. Written as DNA, the CDR3 is TGTGCCAGCAGTGAAGAAGGTGGGCTGAAGGAACTGTTTTTT.